These T cell receptor beta chains were read from a single sample in a study of blood T cells in healthy people across ages. TCRdb reprocessed the 5' RACE reads with MiXCR, giving one entry per CDR3 protein. The data show about 780,000 distinct CDR3 sequences, 35% to 60% seen once. Sequences were obtained from blood. These receptors were obtained from an older man in good health. The CDR3 runs from the conserved cysteine through the conserved F or W. D genes are given only for firm matches.

d_call v_call cdr3_aa
. TRBV9 CASSPSSDHEQFF
. TRBV20-1 CSARAAPRGRAGLPNEQFF
. TRBV29-1 CSVREETQFF
TRBD1 TRBV20-1 CSATGAAVGEQYF
. TRBV27 CASSLDLWRALSTDTQYF
. TRBV20-1 CSARVISGNTIYF
TRBD2 TRBV7-2 CASSLRGGRSLDTQYF
. TRBV27 CASKLRDQTSSYNEQFF
TRBD2 TRBV6-2/TRBV6-3 CASREGRAAKNIQYF
. TRBV6-2/TRBV6-3 CASSSPRVGNGRDQPQHF
. TRBV28 CASMGGFTDTQYF
TRBD1 TRBV4-1 CASSQEGQGEKLFF
. TRBV7-2 CVSSFGVGSSYNEQFF
. TRBV10-3 CAISEQTVQETQFF
TRBD1 TRBV7-2 CASSWTGNGEQYF